The TCR beta chain under discussion was sequenced for a study of technical replicates of blood from a handful of donors. Libraries were prepared by immunoSEQ multiplex PCR; TCRdb keeps only in-frame clonotypes and omits some of them. Seen here are 75,000 to 100,000 clones, approximately 96% observed once, and the top ten hold roughly 0.33%. In this sample, this clone turned up once. The sample consisted of T cells isolated from PBMCs. This sequence originates from a human donor in good health.

In nucleotides, the CDR3 is TGTGCCAGCAGTTCAAGTTACGCGACTTCAACCGGGGAGCTGTTTTTT. Residues: CASSSSYATSTGELFF. This chain joins TRBV7-9 and TRBJ2-2; D uncertain. V lost 6 bases and J lost 5, with 19 bases in between. Germline assignment: CDR1 SEHNR and CDR2 FQNEAQ (reference sequence). There are 16 residues in the CDR3.